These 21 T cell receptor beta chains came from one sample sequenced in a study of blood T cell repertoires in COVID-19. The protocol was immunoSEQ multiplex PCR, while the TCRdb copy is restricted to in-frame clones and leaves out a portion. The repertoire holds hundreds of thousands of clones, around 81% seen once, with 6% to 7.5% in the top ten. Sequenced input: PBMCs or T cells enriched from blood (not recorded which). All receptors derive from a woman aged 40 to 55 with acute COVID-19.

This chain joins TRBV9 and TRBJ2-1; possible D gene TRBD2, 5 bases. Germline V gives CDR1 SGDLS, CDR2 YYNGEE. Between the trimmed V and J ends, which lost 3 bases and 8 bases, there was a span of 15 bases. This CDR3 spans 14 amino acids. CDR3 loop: CASSGRLAVDEQFF. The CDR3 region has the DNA TGTGCCAGCAGCGGGCGTCTAGCCGTCGATGAGCAGTTCTTC. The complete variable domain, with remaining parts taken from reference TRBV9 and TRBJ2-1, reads DSGVTQTPKHLITATGQRVTLRCSPRSGDLSVYWYQQSLDQGLQFLIQYYNGEERAKGNILERFSAQQFPDLHSELNLSSLELGDSALYFCASSGRLAVDEQFFGPGTRLTVL.

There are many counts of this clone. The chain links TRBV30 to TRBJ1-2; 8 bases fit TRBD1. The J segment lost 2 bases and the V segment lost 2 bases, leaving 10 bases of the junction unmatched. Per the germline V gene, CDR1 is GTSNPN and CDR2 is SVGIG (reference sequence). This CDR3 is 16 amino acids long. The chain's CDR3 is CAWSSLRQGRNYGYTF. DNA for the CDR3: TGTGCCTGGAGTTCCCTAAGACAGGGGCGCAACTATGGCTACACCTTC.

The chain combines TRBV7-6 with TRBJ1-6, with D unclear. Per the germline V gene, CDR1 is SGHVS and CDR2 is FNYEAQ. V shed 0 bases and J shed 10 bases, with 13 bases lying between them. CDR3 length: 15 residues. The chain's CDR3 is CASSLAMGGGSPLHF. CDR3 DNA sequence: TGTGCCAGCAGCTTAGCGATGGGCGGAGGGTCACCCCTCCACTTT.

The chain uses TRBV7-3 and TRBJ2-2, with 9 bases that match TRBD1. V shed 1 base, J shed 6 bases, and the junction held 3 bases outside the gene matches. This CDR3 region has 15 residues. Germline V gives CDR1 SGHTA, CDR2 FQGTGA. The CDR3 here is CASSLKRTGAGELFF. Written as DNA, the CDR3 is TGTGCCAGCAGCTTAAAAAGGACAGGGGCCGGGGAGCTGTTTTTT.

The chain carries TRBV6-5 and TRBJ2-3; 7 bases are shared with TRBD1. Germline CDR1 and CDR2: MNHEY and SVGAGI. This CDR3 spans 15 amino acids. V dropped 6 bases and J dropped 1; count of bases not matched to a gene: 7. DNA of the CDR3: TGTGCCAGCAGGAGACAGGGATTCGGCACAGATACGCAGTATTTT. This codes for CASRRQGFGTDTQYF.

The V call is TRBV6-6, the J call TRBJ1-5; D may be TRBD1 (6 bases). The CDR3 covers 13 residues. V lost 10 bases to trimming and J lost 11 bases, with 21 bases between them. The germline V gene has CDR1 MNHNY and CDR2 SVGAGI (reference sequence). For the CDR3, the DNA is TGTGCCATAGGACAGATCCAATCAGGGGCCCAGCATTTT. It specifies CAIGQIQSGAQHF.

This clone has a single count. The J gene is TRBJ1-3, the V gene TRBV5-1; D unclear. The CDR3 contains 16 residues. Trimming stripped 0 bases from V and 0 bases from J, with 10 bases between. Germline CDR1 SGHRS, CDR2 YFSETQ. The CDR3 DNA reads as TGCGCCAGCAGCTTGGAACCTACCCGCTCTGGAAACACCATATATTTT. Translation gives CASSLEPTRSGNTIYF.

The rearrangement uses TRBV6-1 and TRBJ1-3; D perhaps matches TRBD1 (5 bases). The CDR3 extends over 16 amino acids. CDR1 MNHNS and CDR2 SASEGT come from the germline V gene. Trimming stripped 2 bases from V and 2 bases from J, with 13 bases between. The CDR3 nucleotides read TGTGCCAGCAGTGAATGGTTAGGGGTTACTGGAAACACCATATATTTT. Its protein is CASSEWLGVTGNTIYF.

The CDR3 nucleotides are TGTGCCGCCCGGGACAGTCGAAACTATGGCTACACCTTC. Amino acid sequence: CAARDSRNYGYTF. The rearrangement uses TRBV28 and TRBJ1-2, with 7 bases identical to TRBD1. J was trimmed by 2 bases and V by 11 bases; bases with no gene match: 8. CDR1 and CDR2 (germline): MDHEN, SYDVKM. The CDR3 runs 13 residues.

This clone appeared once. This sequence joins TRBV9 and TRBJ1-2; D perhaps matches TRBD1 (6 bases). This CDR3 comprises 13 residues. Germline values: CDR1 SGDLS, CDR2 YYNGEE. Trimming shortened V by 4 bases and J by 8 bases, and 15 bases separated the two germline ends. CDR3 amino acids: CASSSRDDRGYTF. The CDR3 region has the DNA TGTGCCAGCAGCTCCCGCGATGACAGGGGCTACACCTTC.

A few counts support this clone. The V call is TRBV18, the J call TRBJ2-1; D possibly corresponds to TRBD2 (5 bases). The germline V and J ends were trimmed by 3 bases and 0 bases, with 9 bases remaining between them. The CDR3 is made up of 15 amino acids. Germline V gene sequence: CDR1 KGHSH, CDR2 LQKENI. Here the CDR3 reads CASSPSEGSYNEQFF. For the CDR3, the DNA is TGTGCCAGCTCACCCTCAGAGGGCTCCTACAATGAGCAGTTCTTC.

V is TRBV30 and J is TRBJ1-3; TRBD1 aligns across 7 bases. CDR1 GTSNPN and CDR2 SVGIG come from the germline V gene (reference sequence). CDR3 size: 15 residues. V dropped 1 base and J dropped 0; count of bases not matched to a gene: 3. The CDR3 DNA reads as TGTGCCTGGAGTGCCCACAGGGGCTCTGGAAACACCATATATTTT. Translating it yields CAWSAHRGSGNTIYF.

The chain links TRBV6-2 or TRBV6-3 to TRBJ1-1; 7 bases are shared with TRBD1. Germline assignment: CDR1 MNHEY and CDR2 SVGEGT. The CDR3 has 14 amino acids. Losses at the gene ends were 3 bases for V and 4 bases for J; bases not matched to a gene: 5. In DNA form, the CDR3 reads TGTGCCAGCAGTTATGACAGGGCAGTCACTGAAGCTTTCTTT. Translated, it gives CASSYDRAVTEAFF.

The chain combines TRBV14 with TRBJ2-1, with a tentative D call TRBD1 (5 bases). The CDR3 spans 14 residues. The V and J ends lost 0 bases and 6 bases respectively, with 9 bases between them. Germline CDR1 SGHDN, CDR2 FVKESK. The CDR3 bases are TGTGCCAGCAGCCAAGATCTAGGGGTCAATGAGCAGTTCTTC. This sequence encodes CASSQDLGVNEQFF.

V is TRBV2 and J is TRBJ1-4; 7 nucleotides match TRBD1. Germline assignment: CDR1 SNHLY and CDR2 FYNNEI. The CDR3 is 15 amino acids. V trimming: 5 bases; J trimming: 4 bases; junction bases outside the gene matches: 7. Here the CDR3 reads CASSPDRAGNEKLFF. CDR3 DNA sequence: TGTGCCAGCAGTCCCGACAGGGCTGGTAATGAAAAACTGTTTTTT.

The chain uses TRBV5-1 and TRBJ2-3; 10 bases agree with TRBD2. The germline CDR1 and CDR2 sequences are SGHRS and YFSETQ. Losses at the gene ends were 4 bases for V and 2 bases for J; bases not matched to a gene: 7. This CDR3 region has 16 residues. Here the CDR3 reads CASSVLAGGTTDTQYF. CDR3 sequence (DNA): TGCGCCAGCAGCGTTTTAGCGGGGGGCACCACAGATACGCAGTATTTT.

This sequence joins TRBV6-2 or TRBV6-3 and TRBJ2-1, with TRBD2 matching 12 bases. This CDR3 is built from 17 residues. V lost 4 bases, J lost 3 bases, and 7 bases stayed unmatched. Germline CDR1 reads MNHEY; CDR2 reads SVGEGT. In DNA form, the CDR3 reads TGTGCCAGCAGTTCCCCCCCGACTAGCGGGAGCTACAATGAGCAGTTCTTC. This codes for CASSSPPTSGSYNEQFF.

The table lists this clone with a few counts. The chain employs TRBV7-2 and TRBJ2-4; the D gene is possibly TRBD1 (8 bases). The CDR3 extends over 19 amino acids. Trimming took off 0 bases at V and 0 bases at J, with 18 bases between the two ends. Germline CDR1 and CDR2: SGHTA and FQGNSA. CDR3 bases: TGTGCCAGCAGCTTAGCGAGCGGGACAGGTAGACTAGCCAAAAACATTCAGTACTTC. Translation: CASSLASGTGRLAKNIQYF.

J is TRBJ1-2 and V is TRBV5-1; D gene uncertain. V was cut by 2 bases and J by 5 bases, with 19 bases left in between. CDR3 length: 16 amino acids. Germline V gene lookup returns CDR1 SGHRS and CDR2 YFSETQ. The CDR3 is CASSFKGPAAGYGYTF. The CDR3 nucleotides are TGCGCCAGCAGCTTTAAGGGCCCAGCGGCCGGATATGGCTACACCTTC.

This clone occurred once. The chain's CDR3 is CASRPQGRGLGAEAFF. The CDR3 nucleotides are TGTGCCAGCAGACCCCAGGGCAGGGGTCTTGGGGCTGAAGCTTTCTTT. The V call is TRBV5-6, the J call TRBJ1-1; D is possibly TRBD1 (6 bases). The germline V gene has CDR1 SGHDT and CDR2 YYEEEE. The CDR3 runs 16 residues. V was trimmed by 5 bases and J by 6 bases, leaving 23 bases between them.

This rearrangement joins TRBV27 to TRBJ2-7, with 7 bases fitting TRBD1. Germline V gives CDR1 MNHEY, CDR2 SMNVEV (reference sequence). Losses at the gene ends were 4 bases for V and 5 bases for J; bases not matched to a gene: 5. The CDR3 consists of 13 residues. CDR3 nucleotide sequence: TGTGCCAGCAGTTCGACAGGGATAGACGAGCAGTACTTC. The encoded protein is CASSSTGIDEQYF.